This passage covers 3 T cell receptor beta chains from one sample sequenced in a study of T-cell reconstitution after alpha-beta-depleted transplantation in children. Unique molecular identifiers tagged the TCRbeta library. TCRdb ran MiXCR on the PCR reads and lists one entry per CDR3 protein. Here the sample spans fewer than 700,000 distinct CDR3 sequences, more than 20% being singletons. This specimen consisted of PBMCs, mostly from graft donor cells, obtained 360 days after TCRalphabeta/CD19-depleted stem cell transplant. The origin of the receptors is a boy younger than two who had a stem cell transplant for acute myeloid leukemia, so the T cells may come from the graft donor.

There are a few counts of this clonotype. The CDR3 loop reads CAWTLVGSYTDTQYF. For the CDR3, the DNA is TGTGCCTGGACCCTTGTAGGCTCCTACACAGATACGCAGTATTTT. The chain couples TRBV30 to TRBJ2-3; D remains unclear. Per the germline V gene, CDR1 is GTSNPN and CDR2 is SVGIG (reference sequence). This CDR3 is 15 amino acids long. Trimming took 4 bases from V and 2 from J, leaving 16 bases between them.

This clonotype was detected only a few times. The chain carries TRBV12-3 or TRBV12-4 and TRBJ1-5; weak D call: TRBD1 (6 bases). This CDR3 is 15 amino acids long. Trimming took off 6 bases at V and 5 bases at J, with 17 bases between the two ends. Here the CDR3 DNA reads TGTGCCAGCAGCCTTCTCCCGGGGGCTGATCAGCCCCAGCATTTT. As protein: CASSLLPGADQPQHF.

This clonotype was recorded many times. The CDR3 spells CAISADRGLPTNTEAFF. The CDR3 coding sequence is TGTGCCATCAGTGCGGACAGGGGGCTCCCGACGAACACTGAAGCTTTCTTT. J is TRBJ1-1 and V is TRBV10-3, with 11 bases identical to TRBD1. Germline CDR1 is ENHRY and CDR2 is SYGVKD. The CDR3 loop spans 17 amino acids. Losses at the gene ends were 4 bases for V and 1 base for J; bases not matched to a gene: 8.